One and the same sample provided the 7 T cell receptor beta chains below, sequenced in a study of long-term antiretroviral therapy in people with HIV (dated by TCRdb to about 2022). The immunoSEQ hsTCRB v3.0 assay was used at survey level resolution to sequence the TRB variable region. TCRdb obtained this table from immuneACCESS and retained in-frame rearrangements with V and J assigned. These tables miss some clones; where compared with another copy, unresolved V genes account for less than half of the shortfall, and the remainder is unexplained. Present in this sample are about 33,000 clones, approximately 96% of which were seen just once. The ten top clones hold roughly 2.5% of the sample. The specimen was unsorted PBMCs, collected 6.6 years after starting antiretroviral therapy. These receptors were obtained from a young man with HIV.

The genes are TRBV6-1 and TRBJ1-2, with D uncertain. The CDR3 sequence is 11 residues long. Deletions cut 8 bases from V and 8 bases from J, with 12 bases between. In germline, CDR1 is MNHNS, CDR2 SASEGT. The CDR3 loop reads CASYGTGGYTF. The DNA of the CDR3 is TGTGCCAGCTACGGCACCGGCGGCTACACCTTC.

The gene calls are TRBV5-1 and TRBJ2-3; 9 nucleotides line up with TRBD2. V lost 1 base to trimming and J lost 6 bases; unmatched junction nucleotides: 9. Germline CDR1 SGHRS, CDR2 YFSETQ. The CDR3 runs 16 residues. Written as DNA, the CDR3 is TGCGCCAGCAGCTTGACTAGCGGGTGGGGTGTGGATACGCAGTATTTT. This translates into CASSLTSGWGVDTQYF.

The chain has TRBV6-6 and TRBJ1-1; D unresolved. Germline lookup yields CDR1 MNHNY and CDR2 SVGAGI (reference sequence). CDR3 length: 13 amino acids. The ends were cut back, 7 bases at V and 7 bases at J, with 16 bases in the middle. The CDR3 sequence is CASTPPGGLEAFF. CDR3 sequence (DNA): TGTGCCAGCACCCCCCCAGGCGGCCTTGAAGCTTTCTTT.

The rearrangement joins TRBV4-1 to TRBJ1-2; D call uncertain. V was shortened by 4 bases and J by 1 base, with 7 bases between the two germline ends. This CDR3 is built from 13 residues. The germline CDR1 and CDR2 sequences are MGHRA and YSYEKL. This CDR3 is CASSPTLNYGYTF. The CDR3 nucleotides are TGCGCCAGCAGCCCCACTCTTAACTATGGCTACACCTTC.

V gene TRBV14 combines with J gene TRBJ2-7; D remains ambiguous. Trimming removed 3 bases at V and 3 bases at J, with 15 bases between. The CDR3 runs 15 residues. Germline V gene lookup returns CDR1 SGHDN and CDR2 FVKESK. This chain's CDR3 is CASSHSRSPFYEQYF. As DNA, the CDR3 is TGTGCCAGCAGCCATTCTCGAAGCCCTTTCTACGAGCAGTACTTC.

This chain links TRBV6-5 with TRBJ1-1, with TRBD1 identical over 7 bases. In germline, CDR1 is MNHEY, CDR2 SVGAGI. The CDR3 spans 15 residues. Trimming cost V 4 bases and J 1 base; bases outside gene matches: 6. The CDR3 loop reads CASSSLTGRNTEAFF. CDR3 sequence (DNA): TGTGCCAGCAGTTCCTTGACAGGGAGGAACACTGAAGCTTTCTTT.

The chain uses TRBV6-4 and TRBJ2-3; TRBD2 aligns across 12 bases. In germline, CDR1 is MRHNA, CDR2 SNTAGT. The CDR3 is 16 residues long. The trim removed 6 bases at V and 3 bases at J, leaving 7 bases unmatched. CDR3 sequence reads: CASSVLAGGRTDTQYF. In nucleotides, the CDR3 is TGTGCCAGCAGCGTACTAGCGGGAGGTCGTACAGATACGCAGTATTTT.